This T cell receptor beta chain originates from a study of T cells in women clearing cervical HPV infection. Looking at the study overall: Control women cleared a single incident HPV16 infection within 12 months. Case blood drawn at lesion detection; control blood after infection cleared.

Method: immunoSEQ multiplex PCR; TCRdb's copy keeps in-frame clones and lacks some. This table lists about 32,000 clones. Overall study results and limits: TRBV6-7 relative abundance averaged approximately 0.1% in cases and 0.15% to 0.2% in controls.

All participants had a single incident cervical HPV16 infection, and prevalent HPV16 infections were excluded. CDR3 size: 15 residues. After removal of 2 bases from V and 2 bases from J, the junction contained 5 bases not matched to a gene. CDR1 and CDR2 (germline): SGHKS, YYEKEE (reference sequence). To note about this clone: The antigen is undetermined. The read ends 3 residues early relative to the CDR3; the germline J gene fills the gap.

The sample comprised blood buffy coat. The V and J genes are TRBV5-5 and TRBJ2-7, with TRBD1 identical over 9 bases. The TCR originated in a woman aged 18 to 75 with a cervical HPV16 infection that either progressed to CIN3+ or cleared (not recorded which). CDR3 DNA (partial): TGTGCCAGCAGCTTTTTGGACAGGGGCCCCTACGAG. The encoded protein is CASSFLDRGPYE. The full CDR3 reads CASSFLDRGPYEQYF.